The T cell receptor (beta chain) described here comes from a study of spatial heterogeneity in lung cancer. Study-wide findings and caveats: For expanded intratumoral alpha and beta TCRs, counts tracked tumor mutation counts.

Time point of the sample: sample taken at primary tumor resection. Donation came from approximately 69 patients with untreated early-stage non-small cell lung cancer. This clonotype ranks as medium-sized. As yet, its antigen is unknown. The trim removed 4 bases at V and 0 bases at J, leaving 2 bases unmatched. Germline CDR1 is MNHEY and CDR2 is SVGEGT. This CDR3 has 15 residues. MiXCR, run by TCRdb on the 5' RACE reads, gives a single entry per CDR3 protein. The data show some 20,000 distinct CDR3 sequences, 7% seen once. The chain combines TRBV6-2 or TRBV6-3 with TRBJ2-4; 8 nucleotides match TRBD1. This sequence was found in a female donor with early-stage non-small cell lung cancer. The material sequenced was lung tumor tissue, taken at surgery. The CDR3 region is CASSSTGVAKNIQYF. In DNA form, the CDR3 reads TGTGCCAGCAGTTCGACAGGGGTAGCCAAAAACATTCAGTACTTC.